The 20 T cell receptor beta chains below come from one sample, sequenced in a study of cytomegalovirus exposure and HLA in healthy donors. Use of 60 Vbeta and 13 Jbeta primers characterized the PCR. Libraries were prepared by immunoSEQ multiplex PCR; TCRdb keeps only in-frame clonotypes and omits some of them. Among tens of thousands of clones listed, around 80% were seen once. Source material: PBMCs. These receptors all come from a man aged 30 to 45 in good health and CMV-seronegative.

The rearrangement joins TRBV30 to TRBJ2-1; D is ambiguous. Germline V gene data show CDR1 as GTSNPN and CDR2 as SVGIG (reference sequence). The CDR3 has 12 amino acids. Trimming removed 2 bases from V and 12 bases from J, with 14 bases in between. This chain's CDR3 is CAWSPTPERQFF. CDR3 in DNA: TGTGCCTGGAGTCCTACGCCAGAGCGGCAGTTCTTC. The full variable domain, completed using reference TRBV30 and TRBJ2-1, is SQTIHQWPATLVQPVGSPLSLECTVEGTSNPNLYWYRQAAGRGLQLLFYSVGIGQISSEVPQNLSASRPQDRQFILSSKKLLLSDSGFYLCAWSPTPERQFFGPGTRLTVL.

V and J are TRBV28 and TRBJ2-1; 7 bases match TRBD1. Germline loops: CDR1 MDHEN, CDR2 SYDVKM. This CDR3 region has 15 residues. V lost 4 bases to trimming and J lost 5 bases; unmatched junction nucleotides: 8. The CDR3 sequence is CASSSAGTANNEQFF. CDR3 sequence (DNA): TGTGCCAGCAGTTCGGCCGGGACAGCTAACAATGAGCAGTTCTTC.

V is TRBV5-1 and J is TRBJ2-5; 7 bases line up with TRBD2. CDR3 length: 15 amino acids. With V trimmed by 4 bases and J by 4 bases, 10 bases remained unmatched. Germline CDR1 reads SGHRS; CDR2 reads YFSETQ. Written as DNA, the CDR3 is TGCGCCAGCAGCGGGAACGGGGGGTCAGGAGAGACCCAGTACTTC. This gives the protein CASSGNGGSGETQYF. Filled out from reference TRBV5-1 and TRBJ2-5, the complete variable domain reads KAGVTQTPRYLIKTRGQQVTLSCSPISGHRSVSWYQQTPGQGLQFLFEYFSETQRNKGNFPGRFSGRQFSNSRSEMNVSTLELGDSALYLCASSGNGGSGETQYFGPGTRLLVL.

This clone was found once. The chain carries TRBV7-2 and TRBJ2-7, with 9 bases fitting TRBD1. This CDR3 has 14 amino acids. In germline, CDR1 is SGHTA, CDR2 FQGNSA. With V trimmed by 6 bases and J by 6 bases, 9 bases remained unmatched. CDR3 DNA: TGTGCCAGCAGTTACGGGACAGGGTTCGTCGAGCAGTACTTC. Translating it yields CASSYGTGFVEQYF.

This clone was detected only a few times. This sample also contains other DNA sequences that code for the same CDR3. The V and J genes are TRBV27 and TRBJ1-1; TRBD1 aligns across 7 bases. The CDR3 is made up of 13 amino acids. Losses at the gene ends were 6 bases for V and 1 base for J; bases not matched to a gene: 2. CDR1 and CDR2 (germline): MNHEY, SMNVEV (reference sequence). The CDR3 here is CASSWTGNTEAFF. The DNA of the CDR3 is TGTGCCAGCAGCTGGACAGGGAACACTGAAGCTTTCTTT.

This clone was observed a few times. The V gene is TRBV19, the J gene TRBJ1-2; D remains ambiguous. The CDR3 is made up of 18 amino acids. The V gene's germline CDR1 is LNHDA and CDR2 SQIVND (reference sequence). With 3 bases removed from V and 3 bases from J, the gap between germline ends came to 23 bases. This CDR3 is CASSIRGQHRKIDYGYTF. CDR3 sequence (DNA): TGTGCCAGTAGTATTCGCGGGCAACACCGCAAAATTGACTATGGCTACACCTTC.

The chain is built from TRBV5-6 and TRBJ2-5, with D maybe TRBD2 (5 bases). The end of the DNA aligns better with TRBJ2-7, so the J call may be wrong. Germline CDR1 is SGHDT and CDR2 is YYEEEE. CDR3 length: 13 amino acids. CDR3: CASSFWGAAEQYF. The CDR3 bases are TGTGCCAGCAGCTTTTGGGGAGCCGCCGAGCAGTACTTC.

The chain combines TRBV7-8 with TRBJ2-5, with D perhaps matching TRBD2 (5 bases). This CDR3 contains 16 residues. Germline V gives CDR1 SGHVS, CDR2 FQNEAQ. Trimming removed 2 bases at V and 5 bases at J, with 18 bases between. CDR3 in amino acids: CASSLLFAGLGETQYF. In DNA, the CDR3 is TGTGCCAGCAGCTTACTGTTCGCGGGCCTAGGGGAGACCCAGTACTTC.

This clone was found once. CDR3 DNA sequence: TGCGCCAGCAGCCAAGAATCGTCTGGCCTAGCGGGAGGGACCGGGGAGCTGTTTTTT. As protein: CASSQESSGLAGGTGELFF. The chain has TRBV4-3 and TRBJ2-2; 12 bases align to TRBD2. V shed 0 bases and J 5 bases; nucleotides not matched to a gene: 10. The germline gives CDR1 LGHNA, CDR2 YSLEER. The CDR3 contains 19 residues.

The rearrangement joins TRBV10-1 to TRBJ2-2; a weak D match, TRBD2 (7 bases). CDR3 size: 15 residues. Germline assignment: CDR1 WNHNN and CDR2 SYGVQD (reference sequence). Between the trimmed V and J ends, which lost 5 bases and 3 bases, there was a span of 13 bases. The CDR3 is CASSSGGAYTGELFF. In DNA form, the CDR3 reads TGCGCCAGCAGTTCGGGGGGCGCGTACACCGGGGAGCTGTTTTTT.

The V and J genes are TRBV29-1 and TRBJ2-1; 8 positions match TRBD2. The CDR3 contains 14 residues. Trimming cost V 2 bases and J 3 bases; bases outside gene matches: 3. Germline loops: CDR1 SQVTM, CDR2 ANQGSEA. The CDR3 reads CSVESRGGYNEQFF. CDR3 in DNA: TGCAGCGTTGAATCCCGGGGGGGCTACAATGAGCAGTTCTTC.

The chain combines TRBV12-5 with TRBJ1-1; TRBD1 might be the D (6 bases). CDR1 LGHNT and CDR2 FRNRAP come from the germline V gene. Trimming took 0 bases from V and 0 from J, leaving 17 bases between them. The CDR3 spans 18 residues. The CDR3 DNA is TGTGCTAGTGGTTTGGTACGAGGGGGTAACCTCATGAACACTGAAGCTTTCTTT. Translation gives CASGLVRGGNLMNTEAFF. The full variable domain, with the rest looked up from reference TRBV12-5 and TRBJ1-1, is DARVTQTPRHKVTEMGQEVTMRCQPILGHNTVFWYRQTMMQGLELLAYFRNRAPLDDSGMPKDRFSAEMPDATLATLKIQPSEPRDSAVYFCASGLVRGGNLMNTEAFFGQGTRLTVV.

The chain is built from TRBV2 and TRBJ1-4; D gene ambiguous. CDR3 length: 14 residues. Trimming stripped 5 bases from V and 0 bases from J, with 7 bases between. Germline V CDR1 and CDR2: SNHLY, FYNNEI. The CDR3 here is CASSYRATNEKLFF. CDR3 in DNA: TGTGCCAGCAGTTACCGGGCAACTAATGAAAAACTGTTTTTT.

This chain uses TRBV27 with TRBJ2-3; TRBD2 matches 10 bases. The V segment lost 6 bases and the J segment 2 bases; nucleotides outside the gene matches: 5. Germline assignment: CDR1 MNHEY and CDR2 SMNVEV (reference sequence). CDR3 length: 15 amino acids. The CDR3 coding sequence is TGTGCCAGCAGACTACTAGCGGGATACACAGATACGCAGTATTTT. Protein sequence: CASRLLAGYTDTQYF.

The J gene is TRBJ2-2, the V gene TRBV7-2; TRBD2 is a possible D gene (5 bases). CDR3 length: 15 residues. V lost 3 bases and J 6 bases, leaving 14 bases between the germline ends. Germline loops: CDR1 SGHTA, CDR2 FQGNSA. The chain's CDR3 is CASSFDGRRAGELFF. The CDR3 DNA reads TGTGCCAGCAGCTTCGATGGGAGAAGGGCCGGGGAGCTGTTTTTT.

V gene TRBV14 combines with J gene TRBJ2-1; 12 nucleotides line up with TRBD2. The CDR3 has 16 residues. Germline V gives CDR1 SGHDN, CDR2 FVKESK. Trimming took 4 bases from V and 5 from J; bases not matched to a gene: 6. In DNA form, the CDR3 reads TGTGCCAGCAGCCCGTATCTAGCGGGAGGGAACAATGAGCAGTTCTTC. It yields the protein CASSPYLAGGNNEQFF.

This chain connects TRBV29-1 to TRBJ1-2; no definite D call. Germline lookup yields CDR1 SQVTM and CDR2 ANQGSEA. This CDR3 has 12 residues. V was pared by 8 bases and J by 7 bases, with 17 bases between. In DNA, the CDR3 is TGCAGCTCCAAAGGGCAGGAGGCTGGCTACACCTTC. It specifies CSSKGQEAGYTF.

This clone showed up just a few times. The chain couples TRBV4-2 to TRBJ2-2; 8 bases are shared with TRBD2. V was pared by 1 base and J by 3 bases, with 4 bases of the junction left unmatched. This CDR3 region has 16 residues. Germline lookup yields CDR1 LGHNA and CDR2 YNFKEQ. In DNA form, the CDR3 reads TGTGCCAGCAGCCAAGGGACGGGAGGGTACACCGGGGAGCTGTTTTTT. As protein: CASSQGTGGYTGELFF.

This chain joins TRBV6-4 and TRBJ1-6; 10 bases fit TRBD1. CDR1 and CDR2 from the germline V gene are MRHNA and SNTAGT. After removal of 6 bases from V and 7 bases from J, the junction contained 3 bases not matched to a gene. The CDR3 consists of 14 residues. CDR3 region: CASRGQGRNSPLHF. In DNA, the CDR3 is TGTGCCAGCAGGGGACAGGGGAGGAATTCACCCCTCCACTTT.

This rearrangement joins TRBV7-2 to TRBJ2-7, with 11 bases lining up with TRBD1. The CDR3 extends over 15 amino acids. After removal of 1 base from V and 6 bases from J, the junction contained 5 bases not matched to a gene. Germline CDR1 and CDR2: SGHTA and FQGNSA. This CDR3 is CASSLGYGTGGEQYF. CDR3 in DNA: TGTGCCAGCAGCTTAGGGTACGGGACAGGGGGCGAGCAGTACTTC.